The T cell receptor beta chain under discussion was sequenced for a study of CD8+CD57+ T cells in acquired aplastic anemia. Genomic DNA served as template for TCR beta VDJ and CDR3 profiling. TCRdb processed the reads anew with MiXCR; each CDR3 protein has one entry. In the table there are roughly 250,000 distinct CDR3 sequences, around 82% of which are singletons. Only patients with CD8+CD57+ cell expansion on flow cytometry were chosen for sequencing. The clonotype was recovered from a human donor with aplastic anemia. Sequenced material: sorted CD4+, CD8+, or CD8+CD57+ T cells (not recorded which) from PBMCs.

CDR3 sequence (DNA): TGTGCCAGCACCCTAGGGAGGGCCCCCTCGGAGTCCAACGTCCTGACTTTC. Translating gives CASTLGRAPSESNVLTF. The chain uses TRBV7-2 and TRBJ2-6; 7 positions match TRBD2. CDR3 size: 17 residues. Germline V gene data show CDR1 as SGHTA and CDR2 as FQGNSA. V trimming: 7 bases; J trimming: 8 bases; junction bases outside the gene matches: 17.